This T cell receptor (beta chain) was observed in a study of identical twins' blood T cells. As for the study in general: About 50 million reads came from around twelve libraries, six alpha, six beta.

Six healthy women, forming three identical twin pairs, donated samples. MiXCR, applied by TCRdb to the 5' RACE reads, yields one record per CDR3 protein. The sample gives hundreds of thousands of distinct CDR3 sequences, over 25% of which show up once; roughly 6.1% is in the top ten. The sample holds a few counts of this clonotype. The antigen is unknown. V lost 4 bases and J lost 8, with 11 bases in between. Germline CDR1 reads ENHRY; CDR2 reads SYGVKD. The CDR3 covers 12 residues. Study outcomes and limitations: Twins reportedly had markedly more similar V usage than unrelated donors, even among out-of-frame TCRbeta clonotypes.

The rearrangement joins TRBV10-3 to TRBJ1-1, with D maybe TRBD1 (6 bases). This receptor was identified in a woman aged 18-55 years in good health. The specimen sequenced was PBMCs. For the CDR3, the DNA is TGTGCCATCAGTGGGGGGCCGGACGAAGCTTTCTTT. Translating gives CAISGGPDEAFF.